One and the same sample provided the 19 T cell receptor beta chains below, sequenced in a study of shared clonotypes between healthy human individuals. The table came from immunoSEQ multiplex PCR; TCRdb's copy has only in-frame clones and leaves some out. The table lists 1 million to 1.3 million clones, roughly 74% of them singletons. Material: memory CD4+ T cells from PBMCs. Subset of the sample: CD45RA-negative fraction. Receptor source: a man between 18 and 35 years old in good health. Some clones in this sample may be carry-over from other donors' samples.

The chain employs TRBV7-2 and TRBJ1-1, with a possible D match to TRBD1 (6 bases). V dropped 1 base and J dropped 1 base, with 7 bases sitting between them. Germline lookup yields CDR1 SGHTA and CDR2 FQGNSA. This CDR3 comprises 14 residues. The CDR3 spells CASSLGTANTEAFF. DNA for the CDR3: TGTGCCAGCAGCTTAGGGACAGCGAACACTGAAGCTTTCTTT.

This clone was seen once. CDR3 protein: CASSLASVASTDTQYF. CDR3 nucleotides: TGTGCCAGCAGTTTAGCCAGCGTAGCTAGCACAGATACGCAGTATTTT. This chain uses TRBV28 with TRBJ2-3; D remains ambiguous. The germline V gene encodes CDR1 MDHEN and CDR2 SYDVKM. V was cut by 2 bases and J by 0 bases, with 12 bases left in between. The CDR3 runs 16 residues.

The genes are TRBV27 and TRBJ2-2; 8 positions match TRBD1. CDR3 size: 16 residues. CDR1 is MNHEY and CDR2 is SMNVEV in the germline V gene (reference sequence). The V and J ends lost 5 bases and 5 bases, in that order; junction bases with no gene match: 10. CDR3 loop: CASSPPGRGRTGELFF. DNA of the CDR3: TGTGCCAGCAGTCCCCCGGGCAGGGGGCGAACCGGGGAGCTGTTTTTT.

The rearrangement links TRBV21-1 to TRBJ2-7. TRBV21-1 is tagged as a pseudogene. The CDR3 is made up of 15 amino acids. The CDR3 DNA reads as TGTGCCAGCAGCAAAGTAGCCCCAGGGGACTGGCAGCAGTACTTC. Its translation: CASSKVAPGDWQQYF.

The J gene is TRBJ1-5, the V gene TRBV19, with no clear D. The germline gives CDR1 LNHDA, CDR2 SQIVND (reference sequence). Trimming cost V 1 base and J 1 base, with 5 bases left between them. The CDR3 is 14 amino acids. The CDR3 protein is CASSIGRSNQPQHF. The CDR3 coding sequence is TGTGCCAGTAGTATAGGCAGAAGCAATCAGCCCCAGCATTTT.

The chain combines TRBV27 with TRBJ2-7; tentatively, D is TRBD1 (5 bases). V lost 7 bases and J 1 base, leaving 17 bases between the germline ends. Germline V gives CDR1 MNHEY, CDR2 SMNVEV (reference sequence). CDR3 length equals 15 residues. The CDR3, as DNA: TGTGCCAGCACCCGAACACAGGTGGGGTCCTACGAGCAGTACTTC. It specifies CASTRTQVGSYEQYF.

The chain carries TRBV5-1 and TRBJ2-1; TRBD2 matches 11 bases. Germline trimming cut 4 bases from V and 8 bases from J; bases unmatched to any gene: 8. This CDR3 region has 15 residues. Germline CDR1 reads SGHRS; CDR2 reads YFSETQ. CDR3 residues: CASSATSGSPDEQFF. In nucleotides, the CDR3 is TGCGCCAGCAGCGCAACTAGCGGGAGCCCCGATGAGCAGTTCTTC.

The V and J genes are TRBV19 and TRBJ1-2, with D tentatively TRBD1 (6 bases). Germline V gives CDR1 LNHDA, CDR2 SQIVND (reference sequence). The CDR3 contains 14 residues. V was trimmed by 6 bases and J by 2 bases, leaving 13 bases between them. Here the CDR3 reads CASRQGKTNYGYTF. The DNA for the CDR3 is TGTGCCAGTAGACAGGGAAAAACGAACTATGGCTACACCTTC.

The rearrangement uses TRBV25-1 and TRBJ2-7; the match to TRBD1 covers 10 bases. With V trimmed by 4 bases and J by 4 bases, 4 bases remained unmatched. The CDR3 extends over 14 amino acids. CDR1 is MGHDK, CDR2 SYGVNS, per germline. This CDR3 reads CASSATGGFYEQYF. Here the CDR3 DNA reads TGTGCCAGCAGTGCGACAGGGGGCTTTTACGAGCAGTACTTC.

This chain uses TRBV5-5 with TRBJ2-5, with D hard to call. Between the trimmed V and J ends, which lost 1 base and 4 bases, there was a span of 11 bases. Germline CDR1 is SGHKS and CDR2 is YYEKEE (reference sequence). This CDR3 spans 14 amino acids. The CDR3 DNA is TGTGCCAGCAGCTTGAGCCGGAGAGGAGAGACCCAGTACTTC. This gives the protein CASSLSRRGETQYF.

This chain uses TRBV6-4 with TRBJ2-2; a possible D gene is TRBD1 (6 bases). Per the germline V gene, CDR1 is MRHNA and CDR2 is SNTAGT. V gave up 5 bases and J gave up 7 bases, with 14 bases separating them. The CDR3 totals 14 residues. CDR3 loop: CASSRGGWNGELFF. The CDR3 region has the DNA TGTGCCAGCAGTAGAGGGGGTTGGAACGGGGAGCTGTTTTTT.

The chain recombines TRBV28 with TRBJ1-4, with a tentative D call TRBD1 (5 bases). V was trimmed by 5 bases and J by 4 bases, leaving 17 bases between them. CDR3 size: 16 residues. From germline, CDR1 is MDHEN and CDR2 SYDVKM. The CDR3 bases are TGTGCCAGCAGTGCGCTCTCGGGACTCCGTAATGAAAAACTGTTTTTT. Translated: CASSALSGLRNEKLFF.

The CDR3 region has the DNA TGTGCCAGTAGTTACAGGAGAACCACCGGGGAGCTGTTTTTT. It codes for CASSYRRTTGELFF. The rearrangement joins TRBV19 to TRBJ2-2; D is possibly TRBD1 (5 bases). This CDR3 contains 14 residues. V was clipped by 5 bases and J by 4 bases, with 11 bases between them. From germline, CDR1 is LNHDA and CDR2 SQIVND (reference sequence).

The CDR3 DNA sequence: TGTGCCAGCAGCTTAGTCGACAGTCCGAACACTGAAGCTTTCTTT. Its translation is CASSLVDSPNTEAFF. J is TRBJ1-1 and V is TRBV11-2; tentatively, D is TRBD1 (5 bases). Germline loops: CDR1 SGHAT, CDR2 FQNNGV. V was cut by 1 base and J by 1 base, with 10 bases left in between. The CDR3 has 15 amino acids.

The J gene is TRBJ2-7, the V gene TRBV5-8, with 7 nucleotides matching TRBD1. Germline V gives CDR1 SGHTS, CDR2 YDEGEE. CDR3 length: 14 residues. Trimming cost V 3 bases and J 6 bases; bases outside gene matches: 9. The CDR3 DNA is TGTGCCAGCAGCTCCGCGCGGACAGGCCGCGAGCAGTACTTC. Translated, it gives CASSSARTGREQYF.

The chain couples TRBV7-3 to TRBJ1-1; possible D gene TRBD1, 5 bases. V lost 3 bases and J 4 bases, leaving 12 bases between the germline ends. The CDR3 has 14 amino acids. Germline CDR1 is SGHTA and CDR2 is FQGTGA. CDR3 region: CASSFAFGGTEAFF. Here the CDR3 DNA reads TGTGCCAGCAGCTTCGCATTTGGGGGCACTGAAGCTTTCTTT.

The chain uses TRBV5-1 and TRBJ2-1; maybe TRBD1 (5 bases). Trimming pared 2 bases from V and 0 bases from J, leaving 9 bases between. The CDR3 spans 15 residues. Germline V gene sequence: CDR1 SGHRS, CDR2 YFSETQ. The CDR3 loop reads CASSFDRSSYNEQFF. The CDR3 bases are TGCGCCAGCAGCTTTGACAGAAGCTCCTACAATGAGCAGTTCTTC.

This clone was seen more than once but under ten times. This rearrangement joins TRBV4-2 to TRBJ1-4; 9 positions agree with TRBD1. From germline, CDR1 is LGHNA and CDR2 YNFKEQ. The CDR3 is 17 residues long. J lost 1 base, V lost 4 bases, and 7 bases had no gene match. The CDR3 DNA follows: TGTGCCAGCAGCCCTTGGACAGGGGCTGGAACTAATGAAAAACTGTTTTTT. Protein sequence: CASSPWTGAGTNEKLFF.

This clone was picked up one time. In DNA, the CDR3 is TGTGCCATCACCACGATGAACGGCAGAGACACCGGGGAGCTGTTTTTT. Translated, it gives CAITTMNGRDTGELFF. The chain links TRBV10-3 to TRBJ2-2; D ambiguous. The length of the CDR3 is 16 residues. Trimming shortened V by 7 bases and J by 3 bases, and 18 bases separated the two germline ends. Germline CDR1 reads ENHRY; CDR2 reads SYGVKD.